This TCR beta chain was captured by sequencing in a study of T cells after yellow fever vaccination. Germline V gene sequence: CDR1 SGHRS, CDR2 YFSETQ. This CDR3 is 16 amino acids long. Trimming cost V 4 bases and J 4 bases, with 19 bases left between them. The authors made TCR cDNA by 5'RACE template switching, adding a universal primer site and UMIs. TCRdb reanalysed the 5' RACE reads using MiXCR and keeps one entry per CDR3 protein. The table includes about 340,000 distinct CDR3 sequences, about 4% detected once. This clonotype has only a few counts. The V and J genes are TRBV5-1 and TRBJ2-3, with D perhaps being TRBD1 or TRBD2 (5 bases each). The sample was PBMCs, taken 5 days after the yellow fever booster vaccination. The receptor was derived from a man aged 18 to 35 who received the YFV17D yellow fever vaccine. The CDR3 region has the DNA TGCGCCAGCAGCGACCAGGGAGTTGGGTCCGCAGATACGCAGTATTTT. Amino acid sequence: CASSDQGVGSADTQYF.